This TCR beta chain appears in the sequencing data of a study of chemoradiotherapy in HPV16-positive cancers. CDR1 and CDR2 from the germline V gene are SGHTA and FQGNSA. V was cut by 2 bases and J by 4 bases, with 17 bases left in between. The CDR3 extends over 16 amino acids. Repertoires were generated with immunoSEQ multiplex PCR, while TCRdb's copy carries only in-frame clones and drops some. Of about 53,000 clones listed, roughly nine tenths were seen once; the top ten hold roughly 3.5%. This clone came up once. The chain employs TRBV7-2 and TRBJ1-1, with a possible D match to TRBD1 (5 bases). This sequence was found in a human donor with HPV-associated anogenital cancer. Material: blood, obtained from a patient who underwent chemoradiotherapy. This CDR3 is CASSLRQSVSPTEAFF. The CDR3 DNA follows: TGTGCCAGCAGCTTAAGACAGAGTGTTTCCCCCACTGAAGCTTTCTTT.